One and the same sample provided the 17 T cell receptor beta chains below, sequenced in a study of cytomegalovirus exposure and HLA in healthy donors. TCRdb keeps only in-frame clones here, not all; method: immunoSEQ multiplex PCR. The sample gives roughly 130,000 clones, approximately 90% of which show up once; about 6.7% is in the top ten. Sequencing was carried out using PBMCs. The receptor set was obtained from a woman aged 25 to 39 in good health and CMV-seropositive.

The J gene is TRBJ2-7, the V gene TRBV5-6; a possible D gene is TRBD2 (6 bases). The CDR3 spans 12 residues. Germline CDR1 SGHDT, CDR2 YYEEEE. The V and J ends lost 3 bases and 4 bases respectively, with 8 bases between them. CDR3 coding DNA: TGTGCCAGCAGCTCACTAGCTTACGAGCAGTACTTC. It encodes CASSSLAYEQYF.

In this sample, this clone turned up a few times. This chain connects TRBV7-2 to TRBJ2-7, with 13 bases that match TRBD2. The CDR3 extends over 15 amino acids. The germline V gene has CDR1 SGHTA and CDR2 FQGNSA. V shed 5 bases and J 3 bases; nucleotides not matched to a gene: 4. The chain's CDR3 is CASSLGTSGVYEQYF. CDR3 nucleotides: TGTGCCAGCAGCCTAGGGACTAGCGGGGTCTACGAGCAGTACTTC. Supplemented by reference TRBV7-2 and TRBJ2-7, the full variable domain reads GAGVSQSPSNKVTEKGKDVELRCDPISGHTALYWYRQSLGQGLEFLIYFQGNSAPDKSGLPSDRFSAERTGGSVSTLTIQRTQQEDSAVYLCASSLGTSGVYEQYFGPGTRLTVT.

The rearrangement links TRBV19 to TRBJ2-3, with D uncertain. The CDR3 length is 14 residues. Trimming left V 3 bases short and J 0 bases short, with 7 bases between. CDR1 and CDR2 (germline): LNHDA, SQIVND (reference sequence). This CDR3 reads CASSIGPSTDTQYF. The CDR3 nucleotides read TGTGCCAGTAGTATTGGCCCTAGCACAGATACGCAGTATTTT.

The chain has TRBV11-1 and TRBJ1-1, with a possible D match to TRBD1 (5 bases). Between the trimmed V and J ends, which lost 3 bases and 6 bases, there was a span of 17 bases. The CDR3 sequence is 15 residues long. CDR1 is SGHAT and CDR2 is FQDESV in the germline V gene (reference sequence). CDR3 in amino acids: CASSFHSGAGAEAFF. DNA for the CDR3: TGTGCCAGCAGCTTCCACAGCGGGGCGGGGGCTGAAGCTTTCTTT. Based on the CDR3 plus reference TRBV11-1 and TRBJ1-1, the full variable domain is EAEVAQSPRYKITEKSQAVAFWCDPISGHATLYWYRQILGQGPELLVQFQDESVVDDSQLPKDRFSAERLKGVDSTLKIQPAELGDSAMYLCASSFHSGAGAEAFFGQGTRLTVV.

Points on this clone: The junction shows a germline mismatch at one end, possibly a read error. The CDR3 loop reads CASSLAVGYEQYF. DNA of the CDR3: TGTGCCAGCAGCCTAGCGGTGGGCTACGAGCAGTACTTC. The chain carries TRBV7-9 and TRBJ2-5, with TRBD2 matching over 7 bases. The J call may be faulty, since TRBJ2-7 better matches the DNA end. The CDR3 is made up of 13 amino acids. Germline V gene data show CDR1 as SEHNR and CDR2 as FQNEAQ (reference sequence).

V gene TRBV9 combines with J gene TRBJ2-1; the match to TRBD2 covers 7 bases. The CDR3 covers 16 residues. Germline trimming cut 0 bases from V and 6 bases from J; bases unmatched to any gene: 9. The V gene's germline CDR1 is SGDLS and CDR2 YYNGEE. The CDR3 loop is CASSVASGNIGNEQFF. The DNA for the CDR3 is TGTGCCAGCAGCGTAGCTAGCGGCAACATTGGCAATGAGCAGTTCTTC.

This chain uses TRBV5-1 with TRBJ2-1; possibly TRBD2 for D (5 bases). This CDR3 is 15 amino acids long. Deletions cut 0 bases from V and 6 bases from J, with 13 bases between. Per the germline V gene, CDR1 is SGHRS and CDR2 is YFSETQ. This CDR3 reads CASSLAVGVGNEQFF. For the CDR3, the DNA is TGCGCCAGCAGCTTGGCCGTGGGAGTTGGCAATGAGCAGTTCTTC.

The CDR3 DNA reads as TGTGCCAGCAGCCAAGACGTAGAGGGATATAATTCACCCCTCCACTTT. Translating gives CASSQDVEGYNSPLHF. V usage is TRBV4-2 and J usage is TRBJ1-6; D unclear. The CDR3 totals 16 residues. With 0 bases removed from V and 4 bases from J, the gap between germline ends came to 10 bases. The germline V gene encodes CDR1 LGHNA and CDR2 YNFKEQ.

The genes are TRBV18 and TRBJ2-2; TRBD2 might be the D (6 bases). The CDR3 is 15 residues long. V lost 3 bases and J 6 bases, leaving 14 bases between the germline ends. From germline, CDR1 is KGHSH and CDR2 LQKENI. The CDR3 region has the DNA TGTGCCAGCTCACCTCCGGTTGGGGGGTCCGGGGAGCTGTTTTTT. Its translation: CASSPPVGGSGELFF.

As to this clone: Other DNA sequences of this sample code for an identical CDR3. The CDR3 is CASSLAVGGEGYEQYF. In nucleotides, the CDR3 is TGCGCCAGCAGCTTGGCCGTAGGGGGAGAGGGCTACGAGCAGTACTTC. This chain links TRBV5-1 with TRBJ2-7; weak D call: TRBD1 (6 bases). Germline loops: CDR1 SGHRS, CDR2 YFSETQ. V was shortened by 0 bases and J by 3 bases, with 16 bases between the two germline ends. This CDR3 has 16 residues.

The V call is TRBV15, the J call TRBJ1-2; no reliable D call. Germline CDR1 and CDR2: LNHNV and YYDKDF (reference sequence). The CDR3 spans 16 residues. Trimming removed 1 base from V and 6 bases from J, with 18 bases in between. CDR3 nucleotides: TGTGCCACCAGCAGAGTAGAGGGTGCAGCGCTAGATGGCTACACCTTC. Its protein product is CATSRVEGAALDGYTF.

This clone was picked up one time. The chain has TRBV15 and TRBJ2-7; no clear D. Germline CDR1 and CDR2: LNHNV and YYDKDF (reference sequence). The CDR3 consists of 14 residues. The V and J ends lost 0 bases and 3 bases respectively, with 9 bases between them. The CDR3 sequence: CATSRDVRIYEQYF. CDR3 DNA: TGTGCCACCAGCAGAGATGTGAGAATCTACGAGCAGTACTTC.

The gene calls are TRBV7-8 and TRBJ2-1; 12 bases match TRBD2. CDR1 and CDR2 from the germline V gene are SGHVS and FQNEAQ. This CDR3 has 16 residues. J lost 2 bases, V lost 5 bases, and 4 bases had no gene match. The CDR3 bases are TGTGCCAGCAGCCAGCCTAGCGGGAGGGCCTACAATGAGCAGTTCTTC. Its translation is CASSQPSGRAYNEQFF.

This sequence joins TRBV2 and TRBJ2-2, with 7 bases fitting TRBD2. V trimming: 4 bases; J trimming: 3 bases; junction bases outside the gene matches: 5. In germline, CDR1 is SNHLY, CDR2 FYNNEI. The CDR3 loop spans 15 amino acids. The CDR3 is CASSAPSGHTGELFF. The CDR3 DNA is TGTGCCAGCAGTGCTCCTAGCGGCCACACCGGGGAGCTGTTTTTT.

The chain uses TRBV9 and TRBJ2-1; the D is unclear. V lost 0 bases and J 0 bases, leaving 10 bases between the germline ends. CDR1 is SGDLS and CDR2 is YYNGEE in the germline V gene. This CDR3 has 16 residues. CDR3: CASSVDPESSYNEQFF. In nucleotides, the CDR3 is TGTGCCAGCAGCGTAGATCCGGAGAGCTCCTACAATGAGCAGTTCTTC.

The J gene is TRBJ1-1, the V gene TRBV6-5, with D maybe TRBD1 (6 bases). Trimming stripped 6 bases from V and 0 bases from J, with 8 bases between. The germline V gene has CDR1 MNHEY and CDR2 SVGAGI. The CDR3 spans 13 residues. CDR3 nucleotide sequence: TGTGCCAGCAGCAGGGACATGAACACTGAAGCTTTCTTT. As protein: CASSRDMNTEAFF.

This chain links TRBV6-5 with TRBJ2-1; no definite D call. The V gene's germline CDR1 is MNHEY and CDR2 SVGAGI. Deletions cut 0 bases from V and 9 bases from J, with 9 bases between. This CDR3 spans 13 amino acids. The DNA for the CDR3 is TGTGCCAGCAGTTACTCTGGCCTCAGTGAGCAGTTCTTC. This encodes CASSYSGLSEQFF.